The present T cell receptor beta chain was sequenced within a study of shared clonotypes between healthy human individuals. Study-level information: Serving as donors were a couple of women and three men, whose ages spanned 18 to 49. Three plates were used per donor for CD4 naive, three for CD4 memory, two for CD8 naive and one for CD8 memory.

The germline gives CDR1 MNHEY, CDR2 SMNVEV (reference sequence). The CDR3 contains 14 residues. Trimming removed 4 bases at V and 4 bases at J, with 12 bases between. Study results and limitations: The genetic and exposure-history diversity represented was limited by few donors.

A note on this clone: Antigen: not known.

The authors' processing: ImmunoSEQ gave junction-only sequences without quality scores, so filtering differed. Measured with immunoSEQ multiplex PCR; TCRdb has only the in-frame clones, and not every one. Clone size and V and J calls were adopted from that table, with D and trimming inferred from the DNA. The profile shows around 2.1 million clones, 90% to 96% of them singletons. Sequences were obtained from naive CD4+ T cells sorted from blood. Subset specified: CD45RA+ positively selected. The rearrangement joins TRBV27 to TRBJ2-3; tentative D call: TRBD2 (7 bases). This sequence was found in a man younger than 35 in good health. CDR3 bases: TGTGCCAGCAGTTCCCAAGGGGGGGCAGATACGCAGTATTTT. Its protein product is CASSSQGGADTQYF.